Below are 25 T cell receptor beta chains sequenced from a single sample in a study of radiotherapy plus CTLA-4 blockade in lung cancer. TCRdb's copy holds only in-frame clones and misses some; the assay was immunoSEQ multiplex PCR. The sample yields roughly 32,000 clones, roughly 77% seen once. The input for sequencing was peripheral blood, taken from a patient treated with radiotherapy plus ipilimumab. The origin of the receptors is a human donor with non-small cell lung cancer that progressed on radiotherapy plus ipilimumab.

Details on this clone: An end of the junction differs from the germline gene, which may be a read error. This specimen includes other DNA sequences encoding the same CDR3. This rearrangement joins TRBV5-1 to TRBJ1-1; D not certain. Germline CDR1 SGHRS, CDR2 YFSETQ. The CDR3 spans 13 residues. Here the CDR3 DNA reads TGTGCCAGCAGCTTGCTATTGAACACTGAAGCTTTCTTT. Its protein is CASSLLLNTEAFF.

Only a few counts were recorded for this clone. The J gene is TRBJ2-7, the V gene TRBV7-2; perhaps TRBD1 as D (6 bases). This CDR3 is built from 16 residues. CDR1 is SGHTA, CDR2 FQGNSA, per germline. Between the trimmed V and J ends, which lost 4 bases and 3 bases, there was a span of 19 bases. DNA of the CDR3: TGTGCCAGCAGCTCATGGGCACAGGGCGACCTCTACGAGCAGTACTTC. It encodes CASSSWAQGDLYEQYF.

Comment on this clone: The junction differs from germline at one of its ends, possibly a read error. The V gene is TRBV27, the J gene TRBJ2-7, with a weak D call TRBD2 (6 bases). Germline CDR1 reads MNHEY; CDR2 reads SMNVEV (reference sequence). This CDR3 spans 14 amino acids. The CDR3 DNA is TGTGCCAGTAGTTTAGGAGGGGCAGTGTACGAGCAGTACTTC. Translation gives CASSLGGAVYEQYF.

The CDR3 DNA reads as TGTGCCAGCAGCTTGGCCCCTAGCTCCTACGAGCAGTACTTC. Translated, it gives CASSLAPSSYEQYF. This chain joins TRBV5-4 and TRBJ2-7; D is ambiguous. The CDR3 runs 14 residues. The germline V gene has CDR1 SGHNT and CDR2 YYREEE (reference sequence). Trimming cost V 0 bases and J 0 bases, with 7 bases left between them.

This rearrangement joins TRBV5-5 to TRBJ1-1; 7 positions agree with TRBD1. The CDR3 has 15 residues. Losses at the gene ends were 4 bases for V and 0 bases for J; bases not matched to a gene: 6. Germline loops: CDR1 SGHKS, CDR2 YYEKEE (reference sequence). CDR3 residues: CASSTRGQLNTEAFF. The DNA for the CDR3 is TGTGCCAGCAGCACCAGGGGACAGTTGAACACTGAAGCTTTCTTT.

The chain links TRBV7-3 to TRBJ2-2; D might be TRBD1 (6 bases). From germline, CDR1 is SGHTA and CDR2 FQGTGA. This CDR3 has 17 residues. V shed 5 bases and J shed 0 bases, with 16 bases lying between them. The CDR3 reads CASSPQGLASNTGELFF. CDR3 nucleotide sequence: TGTGCCAGCAGCCCCCAGGGGCTGGCTTCGAACACCGGGGAGCTGTTTTTT.

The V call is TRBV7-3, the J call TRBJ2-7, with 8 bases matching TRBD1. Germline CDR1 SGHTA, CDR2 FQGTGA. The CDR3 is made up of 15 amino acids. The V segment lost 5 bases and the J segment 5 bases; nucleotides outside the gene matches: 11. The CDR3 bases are TGTGCCAGCAGCCTCGGACAGGGCCCAATAGACGAGCAGTACTTC. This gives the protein CASSLGQGPIDEQYF.

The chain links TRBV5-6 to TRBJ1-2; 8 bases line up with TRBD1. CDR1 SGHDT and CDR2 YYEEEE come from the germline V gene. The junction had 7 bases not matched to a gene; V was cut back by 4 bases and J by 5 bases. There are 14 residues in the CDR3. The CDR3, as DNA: TGTGCCAGCAGCCTCGGACAGGGTGGGTATGGCTACACCTTC. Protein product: CASSLGQGGYGYTF.

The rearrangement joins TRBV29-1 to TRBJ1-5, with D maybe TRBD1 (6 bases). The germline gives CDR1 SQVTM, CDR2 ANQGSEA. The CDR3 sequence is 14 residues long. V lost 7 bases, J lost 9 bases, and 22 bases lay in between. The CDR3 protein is CSANTQQGGGPQHF. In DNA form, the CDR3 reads TGCAGCGCTAACACCCAACAGGGTGGGGGGCCCCAGCATTTT. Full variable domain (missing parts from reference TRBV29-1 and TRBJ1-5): SAVISQKPSRDICQRGTSLTIQCQVDSQVTMMFWYRQQPGQSLTLIATANQGSEATYESGFVIDKFPISRPNLTFSTLTVSNMSPEDSSIYLCSANTQQGGGPQHFGDGTRLSIL.

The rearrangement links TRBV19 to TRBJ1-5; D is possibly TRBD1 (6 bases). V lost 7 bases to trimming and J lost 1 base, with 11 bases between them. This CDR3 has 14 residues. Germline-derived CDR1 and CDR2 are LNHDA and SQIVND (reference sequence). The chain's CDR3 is CASTGTTSNQPQHF. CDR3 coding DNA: TGTGCCAGTACCGGGACAACGAGCAATCAGCCCCAGCATTTT.

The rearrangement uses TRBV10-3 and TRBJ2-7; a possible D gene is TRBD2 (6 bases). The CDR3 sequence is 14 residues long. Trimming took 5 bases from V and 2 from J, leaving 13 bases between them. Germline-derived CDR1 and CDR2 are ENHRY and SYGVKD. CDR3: CAISSGTPTYEQYF. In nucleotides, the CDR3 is TGTGCCATCAGTTCCGGGACTCCGACCTACGAGCAGTACTTC.

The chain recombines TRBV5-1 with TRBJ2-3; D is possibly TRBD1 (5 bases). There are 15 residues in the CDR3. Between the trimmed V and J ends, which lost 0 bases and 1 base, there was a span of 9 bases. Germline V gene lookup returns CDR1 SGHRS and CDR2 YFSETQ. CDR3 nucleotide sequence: TGCGCCAGCAGCTTGGGGGGCAGCCGCACAGATACGCAGTATTTT. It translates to CASSLGGSRTDTQYF. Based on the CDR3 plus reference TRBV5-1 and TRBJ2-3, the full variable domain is KAGVTQTPRYLIKTRGQQVTLSCSPISGHRSVSWYQQTPGQGLQFLFEYFSETQRNKGNFPGRFSGRQFSNSRSEMNVSTLELGDSALYLCASSLGGSRTDTQYFGPGTRLTVL.

As DNA, the CDR3 is TGTGCCAGCAGCGCCTCCCGGGGTCCATACAATGAGCAGTTCTTC. As protein: CASSASRGPYNEQFF. V is TRBV9 and J is TRBJ2-1; D might be TRBD2 (5 bases). V gave up 3 bases and J gave up 4 bases, with 14 bases separating them. CDR3 size: 15 residues. The germline V gene encodes CDR1 SGDLS and CDR2 YYNGEE.

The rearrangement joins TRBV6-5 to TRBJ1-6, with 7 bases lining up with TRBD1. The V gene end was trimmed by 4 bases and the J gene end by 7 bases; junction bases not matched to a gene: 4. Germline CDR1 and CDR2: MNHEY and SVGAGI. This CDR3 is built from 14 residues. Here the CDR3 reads CASSSLQGNSPLHF. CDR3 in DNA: TGTGCCAGCAGTTCGCTACAGGGGAATTCACCCCTCCACTTT.

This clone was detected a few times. The CDR3 spells CASSSGQGHGYTF. In nucleotides, the CDR3 is TGTGCCAGCAGTTCGGGACAGGGGCACGGCTACACCTTC. The chain recombines TRBV27 with TRBJ1-2; TRBD1 matches at 10 bases. Germline V gene sequence: CDR1 MNHEY, CDR2 SMNVEV (reference sequence). V was pared by 4 bases and J by 8 bases, with 4 bases of the junction left unmatched. CDR3 length equals 13 residues.

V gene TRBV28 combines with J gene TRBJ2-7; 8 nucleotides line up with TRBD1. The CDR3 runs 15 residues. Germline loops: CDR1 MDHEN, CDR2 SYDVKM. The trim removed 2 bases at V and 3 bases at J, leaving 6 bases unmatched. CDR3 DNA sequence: TGTGCCAGCAGTTTAGGGGGACAGGCGGGCTACGAGCAGTACTTC. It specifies CASSLGGQAGYEQYF.

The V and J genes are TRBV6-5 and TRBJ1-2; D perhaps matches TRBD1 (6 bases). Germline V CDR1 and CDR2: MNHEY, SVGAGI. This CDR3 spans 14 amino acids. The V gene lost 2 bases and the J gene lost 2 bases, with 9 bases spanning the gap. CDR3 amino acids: CASSYGTRNYGYTF. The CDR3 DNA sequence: TGTGCCAGCAGTTACGGGACAAGAAACTATGGCTACACCTTC.

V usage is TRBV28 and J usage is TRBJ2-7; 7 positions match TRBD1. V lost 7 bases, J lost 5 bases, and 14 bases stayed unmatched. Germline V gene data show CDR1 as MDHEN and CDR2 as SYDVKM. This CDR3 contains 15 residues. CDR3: CASTLRDRLSHEQYF. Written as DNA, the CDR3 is TGTGCCAGCACCCTCCGGGACAGATTATCCCACGAGCAGTACTTC. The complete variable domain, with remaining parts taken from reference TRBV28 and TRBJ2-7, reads DVKVTQSSRYLVKRTGEKVFLECVQDMDHENMFWYRQDPGLGLRLIYFSYDVKMKEKGDIPEGYSVSREKKERFSLILESASTNQTSMYLCASTLRDRLSHEQYFGPGTRLTVT.

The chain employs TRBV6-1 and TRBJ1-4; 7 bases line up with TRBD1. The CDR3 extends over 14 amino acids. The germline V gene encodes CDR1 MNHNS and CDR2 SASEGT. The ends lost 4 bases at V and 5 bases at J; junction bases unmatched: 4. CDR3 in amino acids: CASSVGQTNEKLFF. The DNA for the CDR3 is TGTGCCAGCAGTGTGGGACAGACGAATGAAAAACTGTTTTTT.

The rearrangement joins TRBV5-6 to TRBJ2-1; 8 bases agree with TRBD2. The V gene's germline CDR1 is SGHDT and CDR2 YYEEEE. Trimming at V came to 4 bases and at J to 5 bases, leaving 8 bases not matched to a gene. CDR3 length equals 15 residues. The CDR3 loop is CASSADGGAHNEQFF. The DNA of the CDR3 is TGTGCCAGCAGCGCGGACGGGGGGGCCCACAATGAGCAGTTCTTC.

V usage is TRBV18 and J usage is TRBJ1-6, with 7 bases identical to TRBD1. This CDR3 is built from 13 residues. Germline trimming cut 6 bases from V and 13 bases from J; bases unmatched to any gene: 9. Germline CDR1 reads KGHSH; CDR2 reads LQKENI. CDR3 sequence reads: CASSQRTGWPLHF. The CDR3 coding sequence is TGTGCCAGCTCCCAAAGGACAGGATGGCCCCTCCACTTT.

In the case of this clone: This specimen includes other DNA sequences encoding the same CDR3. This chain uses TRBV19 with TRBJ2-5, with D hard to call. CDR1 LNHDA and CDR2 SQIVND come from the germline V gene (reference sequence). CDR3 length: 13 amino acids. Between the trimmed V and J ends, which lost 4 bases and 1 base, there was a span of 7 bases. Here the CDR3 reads CASSTGSQETQYF. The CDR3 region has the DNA TGTGCCAGTAGTACCGGGTCCCAAGAGACCCAGTACTTC.

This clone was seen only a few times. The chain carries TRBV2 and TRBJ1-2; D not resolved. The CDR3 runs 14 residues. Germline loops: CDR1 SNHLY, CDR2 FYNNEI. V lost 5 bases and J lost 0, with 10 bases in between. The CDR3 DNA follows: TGTGCCAGCAGTTCCGGTGACACTAACTATGGCTACACCTTC. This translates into CASSSGDTNYGYTF.

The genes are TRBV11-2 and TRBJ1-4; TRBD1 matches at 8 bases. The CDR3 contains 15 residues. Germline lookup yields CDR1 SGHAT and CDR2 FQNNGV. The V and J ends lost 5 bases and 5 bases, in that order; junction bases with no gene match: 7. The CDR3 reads CASSEGTGRNEKLFF. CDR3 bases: TGTGCCAGCAGCGAAGGGACAGGACGGAATGAAAAACTGTTTTTT.

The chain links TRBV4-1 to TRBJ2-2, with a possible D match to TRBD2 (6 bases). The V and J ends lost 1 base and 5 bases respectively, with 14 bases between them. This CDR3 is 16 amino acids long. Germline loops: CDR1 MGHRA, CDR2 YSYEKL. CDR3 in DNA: TGCGCCAGCAGCCAAGGGGCGGGGATCTATACCGGGGAGCTGTTTTTT. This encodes CASSQGAGIYTGELFF.